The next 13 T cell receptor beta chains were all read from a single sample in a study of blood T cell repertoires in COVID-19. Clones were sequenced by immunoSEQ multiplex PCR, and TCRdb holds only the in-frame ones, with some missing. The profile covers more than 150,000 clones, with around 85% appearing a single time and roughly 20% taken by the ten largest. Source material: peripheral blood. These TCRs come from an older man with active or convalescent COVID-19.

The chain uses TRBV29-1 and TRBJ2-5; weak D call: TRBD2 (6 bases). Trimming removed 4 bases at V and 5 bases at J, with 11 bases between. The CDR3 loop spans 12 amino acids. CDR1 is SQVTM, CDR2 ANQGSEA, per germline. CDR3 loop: CSVAWAGETQYF. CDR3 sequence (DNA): TGCAGCGTTGCCTGGGCGGGGGAGACCCAGTACTTC.

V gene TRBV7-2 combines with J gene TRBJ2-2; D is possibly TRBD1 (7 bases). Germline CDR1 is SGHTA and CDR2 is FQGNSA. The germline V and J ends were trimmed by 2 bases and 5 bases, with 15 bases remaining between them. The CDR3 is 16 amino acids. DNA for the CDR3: TGTGCCAGCAGCTTATACGCAGGGGGGTCGACCGGGGAGCTGTTTTTT. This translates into CASSLYAGGSTGELFF.

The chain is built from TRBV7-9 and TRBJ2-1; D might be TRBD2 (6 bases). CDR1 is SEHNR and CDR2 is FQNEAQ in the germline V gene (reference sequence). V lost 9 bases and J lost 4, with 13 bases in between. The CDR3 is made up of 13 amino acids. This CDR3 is CASSSVPYNEQFF. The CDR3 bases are TGTGCCAGTTCTAGCGTACCATACAATGAGCAGTTCTTC. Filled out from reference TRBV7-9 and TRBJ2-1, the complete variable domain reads DTGVSQNPRHKITKRGQNVTFRCDPISEHNRLYWYRQTLGQGPEFLTYFQNEAQLEKSRLLSDRFSAERPKGSFSTLEIQRTEQGDSAMYLCASSSVPYNEQFFGPGTRLTVL.

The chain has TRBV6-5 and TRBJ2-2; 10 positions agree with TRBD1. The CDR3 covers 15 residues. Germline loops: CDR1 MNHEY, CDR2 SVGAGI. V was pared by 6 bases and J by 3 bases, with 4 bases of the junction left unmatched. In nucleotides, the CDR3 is TGTGCCAGCAGGCTCGACAGGGGGCACACCGGGGAGCTGTTTTTT. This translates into CASRLDRGHTGELFF.

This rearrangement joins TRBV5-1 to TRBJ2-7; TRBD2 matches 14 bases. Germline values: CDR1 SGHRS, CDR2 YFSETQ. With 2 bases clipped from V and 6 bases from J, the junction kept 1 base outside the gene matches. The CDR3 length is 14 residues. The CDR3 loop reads CASSLGTSGSEQYF. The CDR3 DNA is TGCGCCAGCAGCTTAGGGACTAGCGGGAGCGAGCAGTACTTC.

CDR3 DNA: TGTGCCAGCAGCATCTCCCAGGGTTTAACCGGGGAGCTGTTTTTT. Translating it yields CASSISQGLTGELFF. The chain combines TRBV6-2 or TRBV6-3 with TRBJ2-2, with D maybe TRBD1 (5 bases). The germline V and J ends were trimmed by 6 bases and 5 bases, with 16 bases remaining between them. This CDR3 is built from 15 residues. The germline gives CDR1 MNHEY, CDR2 SVGEGT.

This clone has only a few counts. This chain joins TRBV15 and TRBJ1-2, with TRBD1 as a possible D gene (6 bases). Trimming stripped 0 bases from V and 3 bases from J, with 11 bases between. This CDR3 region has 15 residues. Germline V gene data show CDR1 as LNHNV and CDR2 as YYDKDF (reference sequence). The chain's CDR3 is CATSRDLTGHYGYTF. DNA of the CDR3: TGTGCCACCAGCAGAGATCTGACAGGCCACTATGGCTACACCTTC.

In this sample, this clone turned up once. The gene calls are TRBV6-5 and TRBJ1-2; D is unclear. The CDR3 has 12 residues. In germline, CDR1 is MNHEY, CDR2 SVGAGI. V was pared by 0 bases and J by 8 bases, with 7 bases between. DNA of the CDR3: TGTGCCAGCAGTTACTCGGCGGGAGGCTACACCTTC. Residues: CASSYSAGGYTF.

The CDR3 spells CASMFQGADTQYF. DNA for the CDR3: TGTGCCAGCATGTTTCAGGGTGCAGATACGCAGTATTTT. The rearrangement joins TRBV11-2 to TRBJ2-3, with D possibly TRBD1 on 5 matching bases. In germline, CDR1 is SGHAT, CDR2 FQNNGV. CDR3 length: 13 residues. V was pared by 7 bases and J by 4 bases, with 12 bases between. The full variable domain, completed using reference TRBV11-2 and TRBJ2-3, is EAGVAQSPRYKIIEKRQSVAFWCNPISGHATLYWYQQILGQGPKLLIQFQNNGVVDDSQLPKDRFSAERLKGVDSTLKIQPAKLEDSAVYLCASMFQGADTQYFGPGTRLTVL.

The CDR3 nucleotides are TGCGCCAGCAGCGCGCAGGCGGGGTACAACACTGAAGCTTTCTTT. This translates into CASSAQAGYNTEAFF. The rearrangement uses TRBV5-1 and TRBJ1-1; no clear D. The CDR3 runs 15 residues. Germline lookup yields CDR1 SGHRS and CDR2 YFSETQ. V was cut by 4 bases and J by 2 bases, with 15 bases left in between.

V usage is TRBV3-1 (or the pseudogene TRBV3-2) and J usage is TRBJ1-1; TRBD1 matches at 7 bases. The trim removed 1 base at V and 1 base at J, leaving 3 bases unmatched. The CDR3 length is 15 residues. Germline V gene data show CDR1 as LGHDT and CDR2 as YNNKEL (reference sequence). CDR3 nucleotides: TGTGCCAGCAGCCAAGGGGACAGACGGAACACTGAAGCTTTCTTT. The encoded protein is CASSQGDRRNTEAFF.

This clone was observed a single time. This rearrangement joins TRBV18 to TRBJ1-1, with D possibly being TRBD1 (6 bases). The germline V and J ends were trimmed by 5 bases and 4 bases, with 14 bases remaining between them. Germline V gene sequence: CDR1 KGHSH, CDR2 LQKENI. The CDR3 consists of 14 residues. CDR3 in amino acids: CASSLGARATEAFF. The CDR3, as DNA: TGTGCCAGCTCATTGGGGGCCAGGGCCACTGAAGCTTTCTTT.

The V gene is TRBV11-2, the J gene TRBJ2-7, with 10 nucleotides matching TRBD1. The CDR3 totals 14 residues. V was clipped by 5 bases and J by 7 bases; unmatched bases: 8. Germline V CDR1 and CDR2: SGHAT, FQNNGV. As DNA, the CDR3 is TGTGCCAGCAGCGCCCGGGACAGGGGTGATGAGCAGTACTTC. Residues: CASSARDRGDEQYF.